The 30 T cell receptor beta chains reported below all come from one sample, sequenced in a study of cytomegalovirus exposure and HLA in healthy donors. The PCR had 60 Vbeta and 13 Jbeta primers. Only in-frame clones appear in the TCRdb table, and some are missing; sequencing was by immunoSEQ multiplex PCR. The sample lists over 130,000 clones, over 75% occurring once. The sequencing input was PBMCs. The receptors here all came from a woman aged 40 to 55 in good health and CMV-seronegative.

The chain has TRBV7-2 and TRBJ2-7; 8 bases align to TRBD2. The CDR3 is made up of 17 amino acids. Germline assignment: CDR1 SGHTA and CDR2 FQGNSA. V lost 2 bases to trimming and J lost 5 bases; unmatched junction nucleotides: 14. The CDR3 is CASSLSGAISGNNEQYF. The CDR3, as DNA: TGTGCCAGCAGCTTAAGCGGGGCGATTAGCGGGAACAACGAGCAGTACTTC. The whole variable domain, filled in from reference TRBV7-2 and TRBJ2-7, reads GAGVSQSPSNKVTEKGKDVELRCDPISGHTALYWYRQSLGQGLEFLIYFQGNSAPDKSGLPSDRFSAERTGGSVSTLTIQRTQQEDSAVYLCASSLSGAISGNNEQYFGPGTRLTVT.

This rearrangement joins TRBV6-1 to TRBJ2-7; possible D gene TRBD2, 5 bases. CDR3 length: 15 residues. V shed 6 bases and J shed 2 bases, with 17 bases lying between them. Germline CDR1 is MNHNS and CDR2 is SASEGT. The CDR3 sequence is CASSEGPPTTYEQYF. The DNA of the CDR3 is TGTGCCAGCAGCGAGGGCCCGCCTACCACCTACGAGCAGTACTTC.

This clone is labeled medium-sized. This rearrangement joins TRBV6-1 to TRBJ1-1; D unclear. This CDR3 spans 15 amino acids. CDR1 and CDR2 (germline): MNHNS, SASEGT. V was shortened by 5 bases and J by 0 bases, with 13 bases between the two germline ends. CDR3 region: CASSSPDTMNTEAFF. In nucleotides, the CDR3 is TGTGCCAGCAGTTCCCCAGACACCATGAACACTGAAGCTTTCTTT.

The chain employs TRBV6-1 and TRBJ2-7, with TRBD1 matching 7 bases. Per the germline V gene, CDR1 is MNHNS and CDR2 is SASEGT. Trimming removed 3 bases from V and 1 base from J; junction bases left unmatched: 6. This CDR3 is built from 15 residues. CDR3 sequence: CASSERTGESYEQYF. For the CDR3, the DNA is TGTGCCAGCAGTGAGAGAACAGGGGAATCCTACGAGCAGTACTTC.

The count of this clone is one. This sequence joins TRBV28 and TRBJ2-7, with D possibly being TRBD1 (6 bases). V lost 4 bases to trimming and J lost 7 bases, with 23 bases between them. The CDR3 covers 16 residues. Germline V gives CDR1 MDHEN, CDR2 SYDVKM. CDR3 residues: CASSSSGTNSFGEQYF. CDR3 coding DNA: TGTGCCAGCAGTTCTTCCGGGACAAATAGTTTTGGGGAGCAGTACTTC.

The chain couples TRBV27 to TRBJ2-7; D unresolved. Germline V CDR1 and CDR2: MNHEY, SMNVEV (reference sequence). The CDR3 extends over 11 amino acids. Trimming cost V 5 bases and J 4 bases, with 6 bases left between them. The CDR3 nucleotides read TGTGCCAGCAGTCCGTTATACGAGCAGTACTTC. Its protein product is CASSPLYEQYF.

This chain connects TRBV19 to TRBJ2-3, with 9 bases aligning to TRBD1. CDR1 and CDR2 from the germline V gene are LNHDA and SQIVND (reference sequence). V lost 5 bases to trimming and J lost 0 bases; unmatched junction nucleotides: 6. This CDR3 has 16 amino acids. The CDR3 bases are TGTGCCAGTAGTCCGACAGGGGGGTCTAGCACAGATACGCAGTATTTT. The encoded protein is CASSPTGGSSTDTQYF.

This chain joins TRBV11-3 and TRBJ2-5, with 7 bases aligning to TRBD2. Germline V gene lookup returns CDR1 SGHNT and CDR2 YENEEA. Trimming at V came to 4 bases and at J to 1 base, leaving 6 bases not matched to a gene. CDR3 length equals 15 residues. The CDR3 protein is CASSWAGTTQETQYF. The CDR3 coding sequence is TGTGCCAGCAGCTGGGCCGGGACTACCCAAGAGACCCAGTACTTC. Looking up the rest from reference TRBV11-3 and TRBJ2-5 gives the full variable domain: EAGVVQSPRYKIIEKKQPVAFWCNPISGHNTLYWYLQNLGQGPELLIRYENEEAVDDSQLPKDRFSAERLKGVDSTLKIQPAELGDSAVYLCASSWAGTTQETQYFGPGTRLLVL.

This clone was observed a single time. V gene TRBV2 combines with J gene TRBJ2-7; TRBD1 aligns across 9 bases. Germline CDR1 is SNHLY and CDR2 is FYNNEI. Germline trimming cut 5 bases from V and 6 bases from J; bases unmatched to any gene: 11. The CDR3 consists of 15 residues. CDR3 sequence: CASSFEGQGSSEQYF. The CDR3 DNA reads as TGTGCCAGCAGTTTCGAGGGACAGGGCTCGAGCGAGCAGTACTTC.

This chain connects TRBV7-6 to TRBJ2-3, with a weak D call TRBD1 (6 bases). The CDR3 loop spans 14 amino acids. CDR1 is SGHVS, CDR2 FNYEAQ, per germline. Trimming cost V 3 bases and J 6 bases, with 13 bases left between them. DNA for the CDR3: TGTGCCAGCAGCTTCCAGGGGATGGGGGATACGCAGTATTTT. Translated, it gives CASSFQGMGDTQYF.

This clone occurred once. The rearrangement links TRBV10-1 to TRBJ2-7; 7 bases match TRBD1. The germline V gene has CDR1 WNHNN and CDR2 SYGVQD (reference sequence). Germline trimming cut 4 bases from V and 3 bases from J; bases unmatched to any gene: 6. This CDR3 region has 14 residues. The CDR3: CASSGGQEHYEQYF. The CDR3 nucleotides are TGCGCCAGCAGTGGAGGACAGGAGCACTACGAGCAGTACTTC.

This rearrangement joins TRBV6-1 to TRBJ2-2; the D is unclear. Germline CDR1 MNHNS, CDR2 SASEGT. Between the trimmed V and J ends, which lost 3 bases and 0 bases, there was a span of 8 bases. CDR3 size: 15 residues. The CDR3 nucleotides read TGTGCCAGCAGTGAGGCGGTTACGAACACCGGGGAGCTGTTTTTT. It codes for CASSEAVTNTGELFF.

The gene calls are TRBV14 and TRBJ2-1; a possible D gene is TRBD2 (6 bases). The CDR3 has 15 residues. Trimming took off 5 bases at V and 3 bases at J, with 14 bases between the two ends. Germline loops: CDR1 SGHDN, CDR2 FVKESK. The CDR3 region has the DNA TGTGCCAGCAGCGTCATGGTGCGGGACTACAATGAGCAGTTCTTC. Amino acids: CASSVMVRDYNEQFF. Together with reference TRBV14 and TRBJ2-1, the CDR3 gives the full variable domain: EAGVTQFPSHSVIEKGQTVTLRCDPISGHDNLYWYRRVMGKEIKFLLHFVKESKQDESGMPNNRFLAERTGGTYSTLKVQPAELEDSGVYFCASSVMVRDYNEQFFGPGTRLTVL.

The CDR3 region is CASSALGQGNEKLFF. The CDR3 DNA follows: TGCGCCAGCAGCGCTCTCGGACAGGGTAATGAAAAACTGTTTTTT. The chain links TRBV5-1 to TRBJ1-4, with 8 bases matching TRBD1. CDR1 and CDR2 (germline): SGHRS, YFSETQ. V shed 4 bases and J 4 bases; nucleotides not matched to a gene: 6. This CDR3 is built from 15 residues.

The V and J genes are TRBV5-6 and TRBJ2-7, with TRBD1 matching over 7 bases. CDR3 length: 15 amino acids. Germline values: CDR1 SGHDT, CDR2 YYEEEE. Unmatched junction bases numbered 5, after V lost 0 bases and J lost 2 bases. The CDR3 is CASSLEVTGAYEQYF. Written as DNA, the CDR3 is TGTGCCAGCAGCTTGGAAGTAACAGGGGCCTACGAGCAGTACTTC.

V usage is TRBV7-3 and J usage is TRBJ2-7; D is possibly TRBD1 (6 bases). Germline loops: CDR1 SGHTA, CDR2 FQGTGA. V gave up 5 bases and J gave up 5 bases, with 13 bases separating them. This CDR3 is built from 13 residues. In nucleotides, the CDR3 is TGTGCCAGCAGCATCCAGGGGTGGGACGAGCAGTACTTC. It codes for CASSIQGWDEQYF.

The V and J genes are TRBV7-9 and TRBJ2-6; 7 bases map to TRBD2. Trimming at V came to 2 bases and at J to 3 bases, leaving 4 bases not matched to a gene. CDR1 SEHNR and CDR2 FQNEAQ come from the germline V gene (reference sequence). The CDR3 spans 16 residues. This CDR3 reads CASSLSGTVGANVLTF. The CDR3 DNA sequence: TGTGCCAGCAGCTTAAGCGGGACGGTTGGGGCCAACGTCCTGACTTTC.

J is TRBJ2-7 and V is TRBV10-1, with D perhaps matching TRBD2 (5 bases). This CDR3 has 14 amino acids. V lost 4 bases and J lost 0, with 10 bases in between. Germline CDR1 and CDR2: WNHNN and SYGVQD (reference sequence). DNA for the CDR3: TGCGCCAGCAGTGCCTTAGCGAGCTCCTACGAGCAGTACTTC. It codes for CASSALASSYEQYF.

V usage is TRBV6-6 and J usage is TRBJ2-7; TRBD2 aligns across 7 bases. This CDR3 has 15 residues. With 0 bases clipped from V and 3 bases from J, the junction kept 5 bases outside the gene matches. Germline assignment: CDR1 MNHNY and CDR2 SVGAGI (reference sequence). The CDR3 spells CASSYSTSQLYEQYF. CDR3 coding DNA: TGTGCCAGCAGTTACTCGACTAGCCAGCTCTACGAGCAGTACTTC.

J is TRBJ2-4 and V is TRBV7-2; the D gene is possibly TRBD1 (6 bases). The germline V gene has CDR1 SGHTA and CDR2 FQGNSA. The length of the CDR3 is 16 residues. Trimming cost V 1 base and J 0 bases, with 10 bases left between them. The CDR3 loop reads CASSLVSGVAKNIQYF. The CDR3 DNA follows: TGTGCCAGCAGCTTAGTTTCAGGGGTAGCCAAAAACATTCAGTACTTC.

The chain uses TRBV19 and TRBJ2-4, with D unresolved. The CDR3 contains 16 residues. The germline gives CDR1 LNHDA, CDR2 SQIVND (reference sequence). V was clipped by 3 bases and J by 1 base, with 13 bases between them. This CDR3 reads CASSILSRRAKNIQYF. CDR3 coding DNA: TGTGCCAGTAGTATTCTGTCAAGGCGGGCCAAAAACATTCAGTACTTC.

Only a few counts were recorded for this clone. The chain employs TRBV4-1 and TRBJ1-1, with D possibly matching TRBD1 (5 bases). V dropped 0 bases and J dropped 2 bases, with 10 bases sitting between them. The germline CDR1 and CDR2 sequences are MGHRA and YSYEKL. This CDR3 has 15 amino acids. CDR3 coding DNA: TGCGCCAGCAGCCAAGATCACAGGCTTAACACTGAAGCTTTCTTT. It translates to CASSQDHRLNTEAFF.

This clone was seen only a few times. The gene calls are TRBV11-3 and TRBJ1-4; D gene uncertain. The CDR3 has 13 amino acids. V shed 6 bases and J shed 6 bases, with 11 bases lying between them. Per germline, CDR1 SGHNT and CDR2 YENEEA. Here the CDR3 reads CASRNGRDEKLFF. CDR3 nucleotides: TGTGCCAGCAGAAATGGGAGAGATGAAAAACTGTTTTTT.

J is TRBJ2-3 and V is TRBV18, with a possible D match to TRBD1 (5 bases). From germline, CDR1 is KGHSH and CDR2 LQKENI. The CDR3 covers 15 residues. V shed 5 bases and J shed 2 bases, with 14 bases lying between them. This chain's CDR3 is CASSGGSGNTDTQYF. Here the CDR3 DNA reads TGTGCCAGCTCAGGTGGATCAGGGAACACAGATACGCAGTATTTT.

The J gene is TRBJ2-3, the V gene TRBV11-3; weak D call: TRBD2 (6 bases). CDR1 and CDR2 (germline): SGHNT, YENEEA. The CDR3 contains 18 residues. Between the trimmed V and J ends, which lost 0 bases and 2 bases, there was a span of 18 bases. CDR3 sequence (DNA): TGTGCCAGCAGCTTAGAGGGGTGGCTTGTAGCGGTCACAGATACGCAGTATTTT. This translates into CASSLEGWLVAVTDTQYF.

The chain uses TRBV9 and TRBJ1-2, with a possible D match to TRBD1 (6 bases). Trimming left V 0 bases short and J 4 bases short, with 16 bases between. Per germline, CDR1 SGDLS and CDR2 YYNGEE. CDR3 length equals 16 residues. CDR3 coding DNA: TGTGCCAGCAGCGTAGATATATCGGGCAGGGGCTATGGCTACACCTTC. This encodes CASSVDISGRGYGYTF.

CDR3 residues: CASSEWADYEQYF. The CDR3 DNA reads TGTGCCAGCAGTGAATGGGCAGACTACGAGCAGTACTTC. The rearrangement joins TRBV6-1 to TRBJ2-5, with D uncertain. With the DNA end fitting TRBJ2-7 better, the J assignment may be wrong. This CDR3 comprises 13 residues. CDR1 is MNHNS, CDR2 SASEGT, per germline.

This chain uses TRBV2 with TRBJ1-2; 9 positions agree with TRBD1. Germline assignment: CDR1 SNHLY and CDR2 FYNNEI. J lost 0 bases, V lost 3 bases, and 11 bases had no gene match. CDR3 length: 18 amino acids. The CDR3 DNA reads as TGTGCCAGCAGTGATAGTCTGGGACAGGGAGGTACTAACTATGGCTACACCTTC. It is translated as CASSDSLGQGGTNYGYTF.

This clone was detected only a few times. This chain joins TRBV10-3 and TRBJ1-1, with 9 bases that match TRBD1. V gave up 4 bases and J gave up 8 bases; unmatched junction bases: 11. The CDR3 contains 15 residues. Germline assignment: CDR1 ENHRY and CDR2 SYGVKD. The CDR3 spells CAISALSSGTGEAFF. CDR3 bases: TGTGCCATCAGTGCTCTTTCTTCCGGGACAGGGGAAGCTTTCTTT.

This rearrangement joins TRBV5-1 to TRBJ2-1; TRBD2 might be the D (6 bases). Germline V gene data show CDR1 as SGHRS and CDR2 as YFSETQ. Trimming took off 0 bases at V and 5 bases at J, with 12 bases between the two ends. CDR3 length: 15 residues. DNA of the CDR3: TGCGCCAGCAGCTTGGCAATAGCGGTAAACAATGAGCAGTTCTTC. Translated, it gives CASSLAIAVNNEQFF.